These 27 T cell receptor beta chains share one sample of origin, sequenced in a study of T cell repertoires in cytomegalovirus infection. No cognate antigen is known for these TCRs. TCRdb reprocessed the reads via MiXCR and lists one record per CDR3 protein. The table lists around 750,000 distinct CDR3 sequences, approximately 32% of them singletons. Specimen: cultured CD8+ T cells from PBMCs, collected from culture after CMV antigen stimulation. Receptors originate from a human donor in good health (CMV status not recorded). Some clones in this sample may be carry-over from other donors' samples.

This clonotype was seen repeatedly, ten times or more. The genes are TRBV2 and TRBJ2-1, with 7 bases aligning to TRBD2. Germline V gene data show CDR1 as SNHLY and CDR2 as FYNNEI. The CDR3 is made up of 16 amino acids. J gave up 0 bases and V 4 bases, and 6 bases lay outside the gene matches. The CDR3 nucleotides are TGTGCCAGCAGTGGTGTAGCGGGCGGCTCCTACAATGAGCAGTTCTTC. The encoded protein is CASSGVAGGSYNEQFF.

This rearrangement joins TRBV6-2 or TRBV6-3 to TRBJ2-1; D may be TRBD2 (5 bases). The CDR3 is made up of 12 amino acids. Germline CDR1 reads MNHEY; CDR2 reads SVGEGT. Trimming took off 6 bases at V and 10 bases at J, with 13 bases between the two ends. The CDR3 coding sequence is TGTGCCAGCAGCAGTAACCCGGGGGAGCAGTTCTTC. Translated, it gives CASSSNPGEQFF.

This clonotype was observed a few times. The chain couples TRBV2 to TRBJ1-2; D remains unclear. Trimming cost V 8 bases and J 4 bases, with 14 bases left between them. The germline V gene encodes CDR1 SNHLY and CDR2 FYNNEI. The CDR3 consists of 13 residues. The DNA for the CDR3 is TGTGCCAGCGCTACAGTTTACAGCTATGGCTACACCTTC. It is translated as CASATVYSYGYTF.

This clonotype showed up many times. V is TRBV7-8 and J is TRBJ1-4; D unclear. Trimming left V 6 bases short and J 4 bases short, with 15 bases between. Germline loops: CDR1 SGHVS, CDR2 FQNEAQ. This CDR3 has 15 residues. The CDR3 DNA follows: TGTGCCAGCAGTTACGACGGTCGGATTAATGAAAAACTGTTTTTT. Protein: CASSYDGRINEKLFF.

The V and J genes are TRBV20-1 and TRBJ2-7; TRBD1 agrees at 12 bases. With V trimmed by 3 bases and J by 2 bases, 2 bases remained unmatched. The CDR3 has 14 amino acids. Germline CDR1 and CDR2: DFQATT and SNEGSKA (reference sequence). The CDR3 sequence is CSARGTGGPYEQYV. The CDR3 coding sequence is TGCAGTGCTAGGGGGACAGGGGGCCCCTACGAGCAGTACGTC.

V gene TRBV5-1 combines with J gene TRBJ2-7, with a weak D call TRBD2 (5 bases). The length of the CDR3 is 16 residues. The V end was cut by 5 bases, the J end by 2 bases, with 20 bases between. Germline values: CDR1 SGHRS, CDR2 YFSETQ. The DNA of the CDR3 is TGCGCCAGCAGAGCTTCACCGCCCACCGGGACCTACGAGCAGTACTTC. As protein: CASRASPPTGTYEQYF.

V is TRBV27 and J is TRBJ2-2; D remains ambiguous. This CDR3 has 15 residues. The V and J ends lost 2 bases and 4 bases respectively, with 11 bases between them. Germline CDR1 reads MNHEY; CDR2 reads SMNVEV (reference sequence). The CDR3 DNA is TGTGCCAGCAGTTTACTGGACCGGGCCACCGGGGAGCTGTTTTTT. Translated, it gives CASSLLDRATGELFF.

For the CDR3, the DNA is TGTGCCAGCAGCTTTACCCCGATTTCTGAGGCGCAAGATACGCAGTATTTT. Translated, it gives CASSFTPISEAQDTQYF. The V call is TRBV5-4, the J call TRBJ2-3; D call uncertain. V lost 2 bases and J lost 5, with 21 bases in between. CDR1 and CDR2 (germline): SGHNT, YYREEE (reference sequence). The CDR3 runs 17 residues.

V gene TRBV10-3 combines with J gene TRBJ2-7; 8 nucleotides line up with TRBD1. With V trimmed by 4 bases and J by 3 bases, 11 bases remained unmatched. The CDR3 is 16 amino acids. Germline values: CDR1 ENHRY, CDR2 SYGVKD. The DNA for the CDR3 is TGTGCCATCAGTGTCCTCTTGGGACAGGAAATCTACGAGCAGTACTTC. This sequence encodes CAISVLLGQEIYEQYF.

The chain combines TRBV6-6 with TRBJ2-4; 9 positions match TRBD1. The V gene end was trimmed by 6 bases and the J gene end by 4 bases; junction bases not matched to a gene: 10. This CDR3 has 16 residues. CDR1 is MNHNY and CDR2 is SVGAGI in the germline V gene (reference sequence). The CDR3 spells CASRAGTGRLKNIQYF. CDR3 in DNA: TGTGCCAGCAGAGCCGGGACAGGGCGCCTTAAAAACATTCAGTACTTC.

This clonotype was seen a single time. V is TRBV6-5 and J is TRBJ1-5; perhaps TRBD1 as D (5 bases). This CDR3 has 15 amino acids. V lost 4 bases to trimming and J lost 2 bases, with 12 bases between them. The germline gives CDR1 MNHEY, CDR2 SVGAGI. The CDR3 protein is CASSSQAVGNQPQHF. The CDR3 coding sequence is TGTGCCAGCAGTTCACAGGCGGTAGGCAATCAGCCCCAGCATTTT.

This clonotype has only a few counts. The J gene is TRBJ1-5, the V gene TRBV6-2 or TRBV6-3; 8 bases agree with TRBD1. The germline CDR1 and CDR2 sequences are MNHEY and SVGEGT. This CDR3 comprises 15 residues. Trimming took 2 bases from V and 3 from J; bases not matched to a gene: 3. The CDR3 DNA follows: TGTGCCAGCAGTTACCTGGACAGGGTCAATCAGCCCCAGCATTTT. The encoded protein is CASSYLDRVNQPQHF.

The chain couples TRBV6-6 to TRBJ2-5; weak D call: TRBD2 (7 bases). The germline V gene has CDR1 MNHNY and CDR2 SVGAGI (reference sequence). V lost 5 bases to trimming and J lost 2 bases, with 18 bases between them. CDR3 length: 16 amino acids. The CDR3 region has the DNA TGTGCCAGCAGTGCCCCTAAACGGGGGGCACAAGAGACCCAGTACTTC. Protein sequence: CASSAPKRGAQETQYF.

This clonotype occurred a few times. V gene TRBV7-6 combines with J gene TRBJ2-3; D unclear. The germline gives CDR1 SGHVS, CDR2 FNYEAQ. Trimming pared 5 bases from V and 1 base from J, leaving 7 bases between. The CDR3 extends over 13 amino acids. The CDR3 bases are TGTGCCAGCAGCGCGTTACGCACAGATACGCAGTATTTT. Amino acids: CASSALRTDTQYF.

V gene TRBV11-1 combines with J gene TRBJ2-1; unclear D gene. Germline V CDR1 and CDR2: SGHAT, FQDESV (reference sequence). V was pared by 5 bases and J by 5 bases, with 13 bases between. There are 14 residues in the CDR3. The DNA of the CDR3 is TGTGCCAGCAGCCCCAAGAACGGAAACAATGAGCAGTTCTTC. Translated: CASSPKNGNNEQFF.

This clonotype was counted a few times. This sequence joins TRBV7-6 and TRBJ1-2; possibly TRBD1 for D (5 bases). V lost 1 base and J lost 7, with 16 bases in between. Germline assignment: CDR1 SGHVS and CDR2 FNYEAQ. There are 15 residues in the CDR3. For the CDR3, the DNA is TGTGCCAGCAGCTTAGGGCAGGGTTCCTCCCCTGGCTACACCTTC. Translated: CASSLGQGSSPGYTF.

This clonotype was found a few times. The CDR3 loop reads CASSIDVRSSYEQYF. CDR3 in DNA: TGTGCCAGTAGTATAGATGTCCGTAGCTCCTACGAGCAGTACTTC. The V gene is TRBV19, the J gene TRBJ2-7, with unresolved D. The germline CDR1 and CDR2 sequences are LNHDA and SQIVND (reference sequence). V was trimmed by 0 bases and J by 0 bases, leaving 9 bases between them. The CDR3 is made up of 15 amino acids.

The chain has TRBV27 and TRBJ1-1; D is unresolved. Trimming cost V 2 bases and J 7 bases, with 17 bases left between them. Germline CDR1 is MNHEY and CDR2 is SMNVEV (reference sequence). The CDR3 totals 15 residues. The DNA of the CDR3 is TGTGCCAGCAGTTTAGCTGGTGGGAGCATGGTTGAAGCTTTCTTT. Its protein product is CASSLAGGSMVEAFF.

The CDR3 loop reads CASRSVGEGWDYGYTF. CDR3 DNA: TGTGCCAGCCGCTCGGTGGGGGAGGGTTGGGACTATGGCTACACCTTC. The chain has TRBV28 and TRBJ1-2; a possible D gene is TRBD1 (5 bases). V was shortened by 8 bases and J by 3 bases, with 22 bases between the two germline ends. The germline CDR1 and CDR2 sequences are MDHEN and SYDVKM. The CDR3 totals 16 residues.

V usage is TRBV12-5 and J usage is TRBJ1-2; D is undetermined. CDR3 length: 12 residues. Germline loops: CDR1 LGHNT, CDR2 FRNRAP. Trimming pared 2 bases from V and 7 bases from J, leaving 8 bases between. CDR3 protein: CASGLSRSGYTF. CDR3 nucleotides: TGTGCTAGTGGTTTGAGCAGATCTGGCTACACCTTC.

This chain joins TRBV20-1 and TRBJ2-7; 7 nucleotides align to TRBD1. CDR3 size: 14 residues. Trimming took 4 bases from V and 3 from J; bases not matched to a gene: 9. Germline-derived CDR1 and CDR2 are DFQATT and SNEGSKA (reference sequence). The CDR3 here is CSATNPRDSYEQYV. The CDR3 DNA reads TGCAGTGCTACCAATCCCCGGGACAGCTACGAGCAGTACGTC.

The chain is built from TRBV9 and TRBJ2-3; TRBD2 matches at 9 bases. CDR3 length: 17 amino acids. Germline V lookup: CDR1 SGDLS, CDR2 YYNGEE. Unmatched junction bases numbered 7, after V lost 0 bases and J lost 2 bases. CDR3 nucleotides: TGTGCCAGCAGCGTAGGGGCGACTAGCGGATTCACAGATACGCAGTATTTT. Protein product: CASSVGATSGFTDTQYF.

This clonotype was seen only a few times. The rearrangement joins TRBV12-3 or TRBV12-4 to TRBJ1-1; TRBD1 aligns across 10 bases. The trim removed 3 bases at V and 0 bases at J, leaving 7 bases unmatched. This CDR3 is built from 17 residues. CDR3 nucleotides: TGTGCCAGCAGTTTTCCAGGGACAGGGGCGATGAACACTGAAGCTTTCTTT. Residues: CASSFPGTGAMNTEAFF.

The chain combines TRBV10-3 with TRBJ2-1; D remains ambiguous. The CDR3 runs 15 residues. The V end lost 2 bases, the J end lost 3 bases, and 11 bases lay between the germline ends. Germline assignment: CDR1 ENHRY and CDR2 SYGVKD. The CDR3 sequence is CAISEEVRGYNEQFF. The CDR3 DNA reads TGTGCCATCAGTGAGGAAGTTCGTGGCTACAATGAGCAGTTCTTC.

As concerns this clonotype: With a much larger clone just one base away, this may be a read error. V is TRBV7-9 and J is TRBJ1-5; 10 nucleotides agree with TRBD1. Germline V gene data show CDR1 as SEHNR and CDR2 as FQNEAQ (reference sequence). The CDR3 runs 18 residues. For the CDR3, the DNA is TGTGTCAGCAGCCTGGGGACAGGGGCCGAGAGCTCCAATCAGCCCCAGCATTTT. Its translation is CVSSLGTGAESSNQPQHF.

The rearrangement uses TRBV12-3 or TRBV12-4 and TRBJ2-7; 9 bases agree with TRBD1. The CDR3 loop spans 14 amino acids. Losses at the gene ends were 3 bases for V and 3 bases for J; bases not matched to a gene: 3. CDR3 protein: CASSLTGGIYEQYF. The CDR3 coding sequence is TGTGCCAGCAGTTTGACAGGGGGGATCTACGAGCAGTACTTC.

Only a few counts were recorded for this clonotype. This rearrangement joins TRBV9 to TRBJ1-1; no firm D call. The V and J ends lost 3 bases and 1 base respectively, with 10 bases between them. This CDR3 is 14 amino acids long. Germline CDR1 and CDR2: SGDLS and YYNGEE. The CDR3, as DNA: TGTGCCAGCAGCGGCCGTGATCCGAACACTGAAGCTTTCTTT. This gives the protein CASSGRDPNTEAFF. Complete variable domain (other parts from reference TRBV9 and TRBJ1-1): DSGVTQTPKHLITATGQRVTLRCSPRSGDLSVYWYQQSLDQGLQFLIQYYNGEERAKGNILERFSAQQFPDLHSELNLSSLELGDSALYFCASSGRDPNTEAFFGQGTRLTVV.